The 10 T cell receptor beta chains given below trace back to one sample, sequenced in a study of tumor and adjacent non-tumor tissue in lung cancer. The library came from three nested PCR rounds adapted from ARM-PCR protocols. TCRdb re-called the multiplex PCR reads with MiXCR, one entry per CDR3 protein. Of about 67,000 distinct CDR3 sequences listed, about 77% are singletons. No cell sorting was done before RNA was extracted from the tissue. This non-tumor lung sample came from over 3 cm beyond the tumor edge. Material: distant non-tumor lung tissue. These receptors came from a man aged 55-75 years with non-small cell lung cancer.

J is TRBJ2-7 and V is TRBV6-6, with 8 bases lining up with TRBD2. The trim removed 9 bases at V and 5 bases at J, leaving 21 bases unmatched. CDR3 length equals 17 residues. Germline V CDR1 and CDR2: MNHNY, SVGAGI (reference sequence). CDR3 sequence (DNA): TGTGCCAGTAGTCCAGGGGTTATGGTAGCGGGAAGGAACGAGCAGTACTTC. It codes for CASSPGVMVAGRNEQYF.

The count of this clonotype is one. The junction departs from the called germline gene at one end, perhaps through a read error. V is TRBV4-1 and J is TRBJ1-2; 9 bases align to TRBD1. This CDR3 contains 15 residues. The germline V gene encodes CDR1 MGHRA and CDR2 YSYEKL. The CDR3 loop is CASSQEGQGVYGYTF. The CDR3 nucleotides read TGCGCCAGCAGTCAAGAGGGACAGGGTGTCTATGGCTACACCTTC.

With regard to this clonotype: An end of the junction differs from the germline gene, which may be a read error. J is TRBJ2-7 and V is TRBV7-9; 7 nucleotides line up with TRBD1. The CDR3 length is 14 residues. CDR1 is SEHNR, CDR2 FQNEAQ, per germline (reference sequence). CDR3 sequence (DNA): TGTGCCAACAGCCTCGGGACAGAAGTCGACGAGCAGTACTTC. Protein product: CANSLGTEVDEQYF.

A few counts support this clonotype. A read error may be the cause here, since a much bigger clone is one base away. The CDR3 reads CSARGHRGLYEQYF. The CDR3 DNA is TGCAGTGCTAGAGGGCACCGGGGGCTCTACGAGCAGTACTTC. The rearrangement joins TRBV20-1 to TRBJ2-7; perhaps D is TRBD1 or TRBD2 (6 bases each). Germline CDR1 and CDR2: DFQATT and SNEGSKA (reference sequence). V lost 1 base to trimming and J lost 3 bases, with 13 bases between them. The CDR3 is 14 amino acids.

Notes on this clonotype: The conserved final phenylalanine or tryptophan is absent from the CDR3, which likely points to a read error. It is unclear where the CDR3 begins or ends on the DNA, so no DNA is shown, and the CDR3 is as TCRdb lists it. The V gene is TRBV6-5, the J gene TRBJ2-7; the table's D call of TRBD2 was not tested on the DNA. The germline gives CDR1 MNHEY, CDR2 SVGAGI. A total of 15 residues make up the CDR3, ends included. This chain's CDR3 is CANSYSRRETAEQYI.

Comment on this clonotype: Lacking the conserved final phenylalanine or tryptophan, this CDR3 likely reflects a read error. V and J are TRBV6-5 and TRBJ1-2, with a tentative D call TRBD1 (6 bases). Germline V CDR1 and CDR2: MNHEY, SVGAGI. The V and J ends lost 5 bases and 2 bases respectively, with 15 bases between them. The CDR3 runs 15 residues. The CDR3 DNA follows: TGTGCCAGCAGTCGACAGGATGGGAAAAACTATGGCTACACCTTG. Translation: CASSRQDGKNYGYTL.

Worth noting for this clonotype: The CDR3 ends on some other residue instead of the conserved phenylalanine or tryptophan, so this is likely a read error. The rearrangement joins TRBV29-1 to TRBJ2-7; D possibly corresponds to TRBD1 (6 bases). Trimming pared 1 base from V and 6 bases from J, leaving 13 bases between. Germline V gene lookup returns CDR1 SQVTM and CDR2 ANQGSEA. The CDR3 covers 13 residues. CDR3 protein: CSVEGGQIGEQYY. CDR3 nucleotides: TGCAGCGTTGAAGGTGGACAGATCGGCGAGCAGTACTAC.

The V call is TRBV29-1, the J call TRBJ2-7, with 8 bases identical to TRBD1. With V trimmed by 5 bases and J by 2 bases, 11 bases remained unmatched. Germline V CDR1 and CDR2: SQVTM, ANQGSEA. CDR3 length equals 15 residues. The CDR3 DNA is TGCAGCGTTAAAAATAGACAGGGGAAAACCTACGAGCAGTACTTC. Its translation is CSVKNRQGKTYEQYF.

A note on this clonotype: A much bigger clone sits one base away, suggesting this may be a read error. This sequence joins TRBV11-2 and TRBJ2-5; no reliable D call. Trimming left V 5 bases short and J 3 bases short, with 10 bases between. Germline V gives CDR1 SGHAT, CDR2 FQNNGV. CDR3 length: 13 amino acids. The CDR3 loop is CASSPGFEETQYF. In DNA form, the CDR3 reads TGTGCCAGCAGCCCCGGGTTTGAAGAGACCCAGTACTTC.

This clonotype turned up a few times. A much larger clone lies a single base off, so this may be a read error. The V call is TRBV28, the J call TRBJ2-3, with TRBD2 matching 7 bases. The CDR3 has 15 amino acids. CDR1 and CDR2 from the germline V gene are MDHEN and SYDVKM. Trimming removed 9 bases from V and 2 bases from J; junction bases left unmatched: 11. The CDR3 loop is CARSPPSGLTDTQYF. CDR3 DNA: TGTGCCAGGAGTCCCCCTAGCGGCCTCACAGATACGCAGTATTTT.